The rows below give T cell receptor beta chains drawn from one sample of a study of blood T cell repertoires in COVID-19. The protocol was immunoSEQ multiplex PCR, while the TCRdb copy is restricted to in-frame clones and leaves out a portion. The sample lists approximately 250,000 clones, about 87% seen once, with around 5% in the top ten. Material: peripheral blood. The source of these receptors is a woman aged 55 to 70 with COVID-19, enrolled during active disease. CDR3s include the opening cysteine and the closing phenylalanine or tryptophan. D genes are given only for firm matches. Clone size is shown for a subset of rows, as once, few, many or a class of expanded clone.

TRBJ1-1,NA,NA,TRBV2,TGTGCCAGCAGGGTAGGGCATTGGGGCTCGGGCACTGAAGCTTTCTTT,CASRVGHWGSGTEAFF
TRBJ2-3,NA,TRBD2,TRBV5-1,TGCGCCAGCAGCATTAGCGGGAGGGCCGGAGATACGCAGTATTTT,CASSISGRAGDTQYF
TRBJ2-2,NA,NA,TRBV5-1,TGCGCCAGCAGCTGGGGGCATCTGGGTCTCACCGGGGAGCTGTTTTTT,CASSWGHLGLTGELFF
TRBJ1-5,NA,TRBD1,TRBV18,TGTGCCAGCTCAGGGGACAGGGGTTTTAGCAATCAGCCCCAGCATTTT,CASSGDRGFSNQPQHF
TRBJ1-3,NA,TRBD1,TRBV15,TGTGCCACCAGCAGCCGACAGGGCTCTGGAAACACCATATATTTT,CATSSRQGSGNTIYF
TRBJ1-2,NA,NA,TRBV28,TGTGCCAGCAGTTTGGGGGGGACCGGCTACACCTTC,CASSLGGTGYTF
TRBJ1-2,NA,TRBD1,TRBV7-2,TGTGCCAGCAGCTCGGGACAGGGGGCAAAAGGCTACACCTTC,CASSSGQGAKGYTF
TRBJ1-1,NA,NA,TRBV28,TGTGCCAGCAGGATGACAGCCAACACTGAAGCTTTCTTT,CASRMTANTEAFF
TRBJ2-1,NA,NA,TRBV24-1,TGTGCCACCAGTGATTCTATAGCTGAGCAGTTCTTC,CATSDSIAEQFF
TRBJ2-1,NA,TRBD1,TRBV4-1,TGCGCCAGCAGCCAAGGACCGGGACAGGGTCATAATGAGCAGTTCTTC,CASSQGPGQGHNEQFF
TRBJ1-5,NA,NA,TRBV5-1,TGCGCCAGCAGCTTAAAGGGAGGGAGCAATCAGCCCCAGCATTTT,CASSLKGGSNQPQHF
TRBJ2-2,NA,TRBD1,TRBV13,TGTGCCAGCGGGACAGGCCTGGCCTACGCGAACACCGGGGAGCTGTTTTTT,CASGTGLAYANTGELFF
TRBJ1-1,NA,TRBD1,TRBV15,TGTGCCACCAGCAGAGATAGGGTTGACAGGGGCGCTTTCTTT,CATSRDRVDRGAFF
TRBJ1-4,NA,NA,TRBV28,TGTGCCAGCAGTGAGACAGGTTCTAATGAAAAACTGTTTTTT,CASSETGSNEKLFF
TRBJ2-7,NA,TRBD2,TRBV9,TGTGCCAGCAGCGTAGCCAGAGCGGGAGCTTATGAGGAGCAGTACTTC,CASSVARAGAYEEQYF
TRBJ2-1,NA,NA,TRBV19,TGTGCCAGTAGCATAGGGCCTAGCCCTTACAATGAGCAGTTCTTC,CASSIGPSPYNEQFF
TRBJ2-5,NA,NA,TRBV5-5,TGTGCCAGCAGTTCTCAGGGGTTGTACCAAGAGACCCAGTACTTC,CASSSQGLYQETQYF
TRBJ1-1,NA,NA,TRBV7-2,TGTGCCAGCAGCTTAGAGGCCGCAGGACTTAACACTGAAGCTTTCTTT,CASSLEAAGLNTEAFF
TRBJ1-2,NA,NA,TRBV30,TGTGCCTGGACCAGGCAGGGCCATGGCTACACCTTC,CAWTRQGHGYTF
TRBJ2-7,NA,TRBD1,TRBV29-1,TGCAGCGTTGCCCAGGGGGCCCACGAGCAGTACTTC,CSVAQGAHEQYF
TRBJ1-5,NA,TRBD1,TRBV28,TGTGCCAGTAGGACAGGGGGTCAGCCCCAGCATTTT,CASRTGGQPQHF
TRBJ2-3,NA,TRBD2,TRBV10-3,TGTGCCATCAGTGGCTTTCGAGGCGGGAGTGCAGATACGCAGTATTTT,CAISGFRGGSADTQYF
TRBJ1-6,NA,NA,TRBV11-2,TGTGCCAGCAGCCTATCCCCTACAGGGAAAAATTCACCCCTCCACTTT,CASSLSPTGKNSPLHF
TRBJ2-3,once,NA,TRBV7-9,TGTGCCAGCAGCTCCCCCGCGCAGGCAGATACGCAGTATTTT,CASSSPAQADTQYF
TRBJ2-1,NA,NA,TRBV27,TGTGCCAGCAAATTCTACCCCGGACAGTACAATGAGCAGTTCTTC,CASKFYPGQYNEQFF
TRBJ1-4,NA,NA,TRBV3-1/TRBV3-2,TGTGCCAGCAGCCAAACGCCAGGGAATGAAAAACTGTTTTTT,CASSQTPGNEKLFF
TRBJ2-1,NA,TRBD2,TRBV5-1,TGCGCCAGCAGTTGGACTAGCGGGAGCCGTAGGATCTTC,CASSWTSGSRRIF
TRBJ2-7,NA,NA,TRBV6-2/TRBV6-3,TGTGCCAGCAGCCCCCTAGCGTACGAGCAGTACTTC,CASSPLAYEQYF
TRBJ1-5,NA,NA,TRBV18,TGTGCCAGCTCACCAGGTCCCACTTATCAGCCCCAGCATTTT,CASSPGPTYQPQHF
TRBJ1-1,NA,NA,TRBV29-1,TGCAGCGTCCGCGGGGGAGTTACTGAAGCTTTCTTT,CSVRGGVTEAFF
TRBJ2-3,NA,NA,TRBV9,TGTGCCAGCAGCGTAGCTACTTTTCTAGATACGCAGTATTTT,CASSVATFLDTQYF
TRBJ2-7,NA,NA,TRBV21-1,TGTGCCAGCAGGAATAGCGGGAGTCTCTCCTACGAGCAGTACTTC,CASRNSGSLSYEQYF
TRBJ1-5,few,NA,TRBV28,TGTGCCAGCAGTTTGGGCAGGGGACACTATAGCAATCAGCCCCAGCATTTT,CASSLGRGHYSNQPQHF
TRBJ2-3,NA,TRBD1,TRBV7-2,TGTGCCAGCAGCTGGGACAGGGACCTTACGCAGTATTTT,CASSWDRDLTQYF
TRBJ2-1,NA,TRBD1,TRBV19,TGTGCCAGTAGTATTCGGAGAGTTTTGGACAGGGCAATTGCCACACACACCCACAATGAGCAGTTCTTC,CASSIRRVLDRAIATHTHNEQFF
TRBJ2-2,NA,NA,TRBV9,TGTGCCAGCAGCAAGTCTAGCACGAACACCGGGGAGCTGTTTTTT,CASSKSSTNTGELFF
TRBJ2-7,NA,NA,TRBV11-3,TGTGCCAGCAGCTCCTCGACTGCCTCCTACGAGCAGTACTTC,CASSSSTASYEQYF
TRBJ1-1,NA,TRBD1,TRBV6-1,TGTGCCAGCAGTGAGGGACAGCTAGGTGAAGCTTTCTTT,CASSEGQLGEAFF
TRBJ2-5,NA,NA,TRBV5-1,TGCGCCAGCAGCTTGGATGGGAGTGGTCAAGAGACCCAGTACTTC,CASSLDGSGQETQYF
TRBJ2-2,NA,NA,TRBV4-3,TGCGCCAGCAGCCAAGAGCTCCAGGGCTGGAACACCGGGGAGCTGTTTTTT,CASSQELQGWNTGELFF
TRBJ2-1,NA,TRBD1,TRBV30,TGTGCCTGGACGCCCGGGACAGGGAATGAGCAGTTCTTC,CAWTPGTGNEQFF
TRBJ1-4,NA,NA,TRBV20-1,TGCAGTGCTAGTGACCCCGGGGGGGCTAATGAAAAACTGTTTTTT,CSASDPGGANEKLFF
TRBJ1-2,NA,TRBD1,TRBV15,TGTGCCACCAGCAGAGGACAGGGACATGGCTACACCTTC,CATSRGQGHGYTF
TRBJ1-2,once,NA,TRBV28,TGTGCCAGCAGTTTTACAGGGCAGGACTATGGCTACACCTTC,CASSFTGQDYGYTF
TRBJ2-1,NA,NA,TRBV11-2,TGTGCCAGCAGCTTATCCGTGCTAGGCAATGAGCAGTTCTTC,CASSLSVLGNEQFF
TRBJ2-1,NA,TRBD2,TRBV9,TGTGCCAGCAGCGCCAGCGGGAGCCCCTACAATGAGCAGTTCTTC,CASSASGSPYNEQFF
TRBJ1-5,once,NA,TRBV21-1,TGTGCCAGCAGACCGGGGACAGCAAACTATCAGCCCCAGCATTTT,CASRPGTANYQPQHF
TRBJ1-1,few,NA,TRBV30,TGTGCCTGGAGTGTGGAACTAGCGAACACTGAAGCTTTCTTT,CAWSVELANTEAFF
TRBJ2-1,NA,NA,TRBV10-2,TGCGCCAGCAGCCTAAACAATGAGCAGTTCTTC,CASSLNNEQFF
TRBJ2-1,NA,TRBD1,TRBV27,TGTGCCAGCAGTTTATGGGACAGAGACTACAATGAGCAGTTCTTC,CASSLWDRDYNEQFF
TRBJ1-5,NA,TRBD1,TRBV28,TGTGCCAGCAGAAGAACCGGGACAGAAAATCAGCCCCAGCATTTT,CASRRTGTENQPQHF
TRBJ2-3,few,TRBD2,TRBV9,TGTGCCAGCAGCAGACTAGCGGGAGGGTCGGATACGCAGTATTTT,CASSRLAGGSDTQYF
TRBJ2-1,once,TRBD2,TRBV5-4,TGTGCCAGCAGCATCGAAGCGGGAACCTACAATGAGCAGTTCTTC,CASSIEAGTYNEQFF
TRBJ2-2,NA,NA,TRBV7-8,TGTGCCAGCAGGCCTTCTAGAACCTACACCGGGGAGCTGTTTTTT,CASRPSRTYTGELFF
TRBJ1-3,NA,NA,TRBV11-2,TGTGCCAGCAGTAACGGTGTCGGGGGAAACACCATATATTTT,CASSNGVGGNTIYF
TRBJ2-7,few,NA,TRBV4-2,TGTGCCAGCAGGGAATTGGGGGCCAGCTCCTACGAGCAGTACTTC,CASRELGASSYEQYF
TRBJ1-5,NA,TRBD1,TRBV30,TGTGCCTGGAGCCAAACAGGGGGACAGCCCCAGCATTTT,CAWSQTGGQPQHF